One sample yielded the 32 T cell receptor beta chains listed below, sequenced in a study of read filtering for tumor transcriptome and immune sequencing. The library was built from around 380 ng RNA with molecular barcoded adaptors for alpha/delta and beta/gamma chains. A single record per CDR3 protein comes from TCRdb applying MiXCR to the reads. The table records tens of thousands of distinct CDR3 sequences, 15% to 25% of them present only once. Sequenced material: a population of CD138-negative cells sorted from bone marrow. The source of these receptors is a donor older than 35 with multiple myeloma.

Many counts were recorded for this clonotype. The chain uses TRBV13 and TRBJ2-7, with 11 positions matching TRBD2. CDR3 length: 13 amino acids. Trimming at V came to 3 bases and at J to 6 bases, leaving 1 base not matched to a gene. CDR1 and CDR2 from the germline V gene are PRHDT and FYEKMQ (reference sequence). CDR3 residues: CASSFSGRAEQYF. CDR3 DNA: TGTGCCAGCAGCTTTAGCGGGAGGGCCGAGCAGTACTTC.

This clonotype appeared many times. J is TRBJ1-1 and V is TRBV5-1, with D uncertain. The CDR3 is made up of 14 amino acids. Trimming took 4 bases from V and 4 from J, leaving 14 bases between them. The germline V gene has CDR1 SGHRS and CDR2 YFSETQ. CDR3 sequence: CASSQSAAGTEAFF. CDR3 in DNA: TGCGCCAGCAGCCAGTCAGCGGCGGGCACTGAAGCTTTCTTT.

Comment on this clonotype: A clone one base away is much larger, so this may be a read error. The chain joins TRBV24-1 to TRBJ2-1, with D maybe TRBD1 (5 bases). The CDR3 runs 15 residues. Germline V gene sequence: CDR1 KGHDR, CDR2 SFDVKD. The CDR3 sequence: CATSLPGAAHNGQFF. The DNA for the CDR3 is TGTGCCACCAGTCTCCCTGGGGCGGCCCACAATGGGCAGTTCTTC.

This clonotype was found a few times. A much larger clone lies one base from this, so it may be a read error. The conserved phenylalanine or tryptophan normally closing the CDR3 is absent here, so this likely arose from a read error. V is TRBV7-8 and J is TRBJ2-1; no firm D call. The V gene lost 8 bases and the J gene lost 0 bases, with 5 bases spanning the gap. The CDR3 runs 12 residues. Germline CDR1 is SGHVS and CDR2 is FQNEAQ. The CDR3 loop reads CASAGSYNEQFL. CDR3 nucleotides: TGTGCCAGCGCCGGCTCCTACAATGAGCAGTTCCTC.

Concerning this clonotype itself: A much larger clone lies a single base off, so this may be a read error. The chain employs TRBV28 and TRBJ1-6; D ambiguous. The DNA matches TRBJ1-1 better at its end, which makes the J call doubtful. The CDR3 is 13 amino acids. CDR1 and CDR2 (germline): MDHEN, SYDVKM. The CDR3 DNA sequence: TGTGCCAGCAGTTTACCCACGAACACTGTAGCTTTCTTT. Protein: CASSLPTNTVAFF.

The DNA of the CDR3 is TGTGCCAGCAGCGTGGGCAGGCCCTCTAACTATGGCTACACCTTC. Translated, it gives CASSVGRPSNYGYTF. The rearrangement uses TRBV9 and TRBJ1-2; D gene unclear. V was cut by 2 bases and J by 0 bases, with 11 bases left in between. The CDR3 spans 15 residues. Germline CDR1 reads SGDLS; CDR2 reads YYNGEE.

This clonotype was detected many times. The gene calls are TRBV28 and TRBJ1-1; 7 nucleotides line up with TRBD1. Germline CDR1 MDHEN, CDR2 SYDVKM. Trimming at V came to 6 bases and at J to 1 base, leaving 11 bases not matched to a gene. The CDR3 runs to 16 residues. CDR3: CASSRTQGVANTEAFF. The CDR3, as DNA: TGTGCCAGCAGCCGGACCCAGGGGGTGGCGAACACTGAAGCTTTCTTT.

Many counts were recorded for this clonotype. The V and J genes are TRBV5-1 and TRBJ2-5; 10 bases align to TRBD1. The CDR3 length is 14 residues. Germline V gene sequence: CDR1 SGHRS, CDR2 YFSETQ. Trimming removed 4 bases from V and 3 bases from J; junction bases left unmatched: 3. In nucleotides, the CDR3 is TGCGCCAGCAGCCAGGACAGGGGGAAAGAGACCCAGTACTTC. Protein product: CASSQDRGKETQYF.

Of note for this clonotype: A read error may explain this, as a much larger clone is one base away. The chain has TRBV7-8 and TRBJ2-5; D is perhaps TRBD1 or TRBD2 (5 bases each). Germline-derived CDR1 and CDR2 are SGHVS and FQNEAQ. The CDR3 runs 12 residues. The germline V and J ends were trimmed by 3 bases and 4 bases, with 6 bases remaining between them. In DNA form, the CDR3 reads TGTGCCAGCAGCTTTGGGGGAGAGACCCAGTACTTC. Its protein is CASSFGGETQYF.

V and J are TRBV25-1 and TRBJ2-7, with 7 positions matching TRBD2. Trimming cost V 4 bases and J 3 bases; bases outside gene matches: 9. The CDR3 consists of 15 residues. CDR1 and CDR2 (germline): MGHDK, SYGVNS. CDR3 in DNA: TGTGCCAGCAGTGTGAGGCTAGCGGAGAGCTACGAGCAGTACTTC. Residues: CASSVRLAESYEQYF.

This clonotype was found many times. This chain joins TRBV4-1 and TRBJ1-2, with a tentative D call TRBD1 (6 bases). Per the germline V gene, CDR1 is MGHRA and CDR2 is YSYEKL. V shed 0 bases and J shed 6 bases, with 17 bases lying between them. The CDR3 contains 16 residues. In DNA, the CDR3 is TGCGCCAGCAGCCAAGATCTCACGACAGGAGAAGATGGCTACACCTTC. It specifies CASSQDLTTGEDGYTF.

This clonotype appeared many times. This chain connects TRBV11-3 to TRBJ2-3; TRBD2 matches at 7 bases. From germline, CDR1 is SGHNT and CDR2 YENEEA. This CDR3 comprises 14 residues. Losses at the gene ends were 0 bases for V and 6 bases for J; bases not matched to a gene: 3. CDR3 sequence reads: CASSLDREVDTQYF. CDR3 nucleotides: TGTGCCAGCAGCTTAGATCGGGAGGTCGATACGCAGTATTTT.

This clonotype came up many times. The rearrangement uses TRBV3-1 and TRBJ2-5, with 7 bases identical to TRBD2. From germline, CDR1 is LGHDT and CDR2 YNNKEL (reference sequence). The CDR3 runs to 15 residues. The trim removed 4 bases at V and 2 bases at J, leaving 7 bases unmatched. CDR3 region: CASSLERGHQETQYF. The CDR3 bases are TGTGCCAGCAGCCTGGAGCGGGGCCATCAAGAGACCCAGTACTTC.

In regard to this clonotype: A read error may explain this, as a much larger clone is one base away. The V and J genes are TRBV14 and TRBJ2-3; D remains unclear. Germline lookup yields CDR1 SGHDN and CDR2 FVKESK. The CDR3 is 13 residues long. The CDR3 region has the DNA TGTGCCAGCAGCCACATCTCGGCAGATACGCGGTATTTT. Its protein product is CASSHISADTRYF.

V usage is TRBV12-5 and J usage is TRBJ2-1; D remains ambiguous. The CDR3 totals 12 residues. The V end was cut by 6 bases, the J end by 9 bases, with 12 bases between. Per germline, CDR1 LGHNT and CDR2 FRNRAP. The CDR3 DNA is TGTGCTAGTGGCAGAATAGAGAGTGAGCAGTTCTTC. Translation gives CASGRIESEQFF.

This clonotype was picked up many times. This chain uses TRBV6-6 with TRBJ2-2; 7 nucleotides line up with TRBD1. With 8 bases clipped from V and 0 bases from J, the junction kept 6 bases outside the gene matches. Germline values: CDR1 MNHNY, CDR2 SVGAGI (reference sequence). The CDR3 runs 15 residues. The CDR3 DNA reads TGTGCCAGCCTCTGGGGGACAGCGAACACCGGGGAGCTGTTTTTT. Translation: CASLWGTANTGELFF.

This clonotype was counted ten times or more. A much more abundant neighbour one base away suggests this may be a read error. The chain has TRBV29-1 and TRBJ2-3; a weak D match, TRBD2 (5 bases). This CDR3 region has 15 residues. The V end lost 7 bases, the J end lost 0 bases, and 17 bases lay between the germline ends. Germline assignment: CDR1 SQVTM and CDR2 ANQGSEA. The CDR3 DNA follows: TGCAGCGCTGTGAAAGCGGCGACTAGCACAGATACGCAGTATTTT. Translated, it gives CSAVKAATSTDTQYF.

The chain recombines TRBV14 with TRBJ2-3, with 7 bases fitting TRBD2. Unmatched junction bases numbered 10, after V lost 6 bases and J lost 4 bases. CDR1 and CDR2 from the germline V gene are SGHDN and FVKESK. The length of the CDR3 is 15 residues. The CDR3 spells CASSQLAGRADTQYF. CDR3 bases: TGTGCCAGCAGTCAATTGGCGGGGAGGGCAGATACGCAGTATTTT.

The table lists this clonotype with many counts. The chain joins TRBV7-3 to TRBJ2-1, with no clear D. The CDR3 has 14 amino acids. Trimming shortened V by 5 bases and J by 5 bases, and 13 bases separated the two germline ends. Germline CDR1 reads SGHTA; CDR2 reads FQGTGA. The CDR3 DNA is TGTGCCAGCAGCCCCTTCGACAAAAACAATGAGCAGTTCTTC. This sequence encodes CASSPFDKNNEQFF.

The chain combines TRBV29-1 with TRBJ2-7, with TRBD1 as a possible D gene (6 bases). Germline CDR1 is SQVTM and CDR2 is ANQGSEA. The CDR3 has 10 amino acids. Trimming cost V 6 bases and J 6 bases, with 9 bases left between them. CDR3 amino acids: CSVRDIEQYF. The CDR3 region has the DNA TGCAGCGTCCGGGACATCGAGCAGTACTTC.

This clonotype has a count of ten or more. The rearrangement joins TRBV5-4 to TRBJ2-2; D is possibly TRBD1 or TRBD2 (6 bases each). The CDR3 spans 14 residues. Deletions cut 4 bases from V and 6 bases from J, with 13 bases between. Germline CDR1 is SGHNT and CDR2 is YYREEE (reference sequence). CDR3 sequence reads: CASSVRGLPGELFF. The CDR3 DNA reads TGTGCCAGCAGCGTCCGGGGGCTGCCCGGGGAGCTGTTTTTT.

Ten or more counts support this clonotype. The chain couples TRBV29-1 to TRBJ1-6, with no clear D. There are 12 residues in the CDR3. Trimming pared 4 bases from V and 11 bases from J, leaving 12 bases between. CDR1 SQVTM and CDR2 ANQGSEA come from the germline V gene. CDR3 in DNA: TGCAGCGTTGGGTCGGAGGGCACACCCCTCCACTTT. The encoded protein is CSVGSEGTPLHF.

This clonotype was picked up many times. The gene calls are TRBV5-1 and TRBJ1-1, with TRBD1 matching over 10 bases. Trimming removed 4 bases from V and 0 bases from J; junction bases left unmatched: 6. This CDR3 spans 16 amino acids. Germline V gene data show CDR1 as SGHRS and CDR2 as YFSETQ. CDR3 DNA sequence: TGCGCCAGCAGCCTCCGGACAGGGGGAATGAACACTGAAGCTTTCTTT. Amino acid sequence: CASSLRTGGMNTEAFF. The complete variable domain, with remaining parts taken from reference TRBV5-1 and TRBJ1-1, reads KAGVTQTPRYLIKTRGQQVTLSCSPISGHRSVSWYQQTPGQGLQFLFEYFSETQRNKGNFPGRFSGRQFSNSRSEMNVSTLELGDSALYLCASSLRTGGMNTEAFFGQGTRLTVV.

The sample holds many counts of this clonotype. The V and J genes are TRBV25-1 and TRBJ2-6; 11 bases match TRBD1. The CDR3 consists of 16 residues. J gave up 2 bases and V 8 bases, and 5 bases lay outside the gene matches. Germline V gives CDR1 MGHDK, CDR2 SYGVNS. The CDR3 loop is CASGGQGAAGANVLTF. The CDR3 DNA is TGTGCCAGCGGCGGACAGGGGGCGGCTGGGGCCAACGTCCTGACTTTC. Full variable domain (rest looked up from reference TRBV25-1 and TRBJ2-6): EADIYQTPRYLVIGTGKKITLECSQTMGHDKMYWYQQDPGMELHLIHYSYGVNSTEKGDLSSESTVSRIRTEHFPLTLESARPSHTSQYLCASGGQGAAGANVLTFGAGSRLTVL.

The chain employs TRBV3-1 and TRBJ2-1, with TRBD2 matching 10 bases. Germline CDR1 LGHDT, CDR2 YNNKEL (reference sequence). Trimming removed 4 bases from V and 7 bases from J; junction bases left unmatched: 7. There are 15 residues in the CDR3. This CDR3 is CASSRASGGGNEQFF. The CDR3 nucleotides read TGTGCCAGCAGCCGCGCTAGCGGGGGTGGTAATGAGCAGTTCTTC.

This clonotype was picked up one time. Sequence at one end of the junction differs from germline and may be a read error. V and J are TRBV15 and TRBJ2-1; D possibly corresponds to TRBD2 (6 bases). Germline V lookup: CDR1 LNHNV, CDR2 YYDKDF (reference sequence). This CDR3 is built from 14 residues. The CDR3 reads CATSTASDGDEQFF. The CDR3 DNA sequence: TGCGCCACCAGCACCGCTAGCGACGGAGATGAGCAGTTCTTC.

This clonotype was recorded many times. The chain has TRBV5-1 and TRBJ2-1, with 7 bases identical to TRBD2. This CDR3 has 15 amino acids. Per the germline V gene, CDR1 is SGHRS and CDR2 is YFSETQ. V lost 1 base and J lost 4; bases outside the gene matches: 5. The CDR3 DNA reads as TGCGCCAGCAGCTTGTCGTCTAGCGGATACAATGAGCAGTTCTTC. It codes for CASSLSSSGYNEQFF.

This clonotype has more than one count but fewer than ten. This may stem from a read error, because a much larger clone lies one nucleotide away. The chain joins TRBV5-1 to TRBJ2-1, with no clear D. The V end was cut by 0 bases, the J end by 9 bases, with 16 bases between. This CDR3 comprises 15 residues. CDR1 is SGHRS and CDR2 is YFSETQ in the germline V gene. The DNA of the CDR3 is TGCGCCAGCAGCTTGGGAGTTTTCTCACACAGTGAGCAGTTCTTC. Encoded protein: CASSLGVFSHSEQFF.

At least ten counts were recorded for this clonotype. This sequence joins TRBV30 and TRBJ1-2; a possible D gene is TRBD1 (6 bases). Germline assignment: CDR1 GTSNPN and CDR2 SVGIG (reference sequence). This CDR3 has 14 residues. V was cut by 0 bases and J by 8 bases, with 16 bases left in between. The chain's CDR3 is CAWSVRASGDGYTF. DNA for the CDR3: TGTGCCTGGAGTGTAAGGGCGTCAGGGGACGGCTACACCTTC.

For this clonotype: A much larger clone differs by one base, so this may be a read error. The chain carries TRBV6-5 and TRBJ1-2, with D tentatively TRBD1 (5 bases). This CDR3 has 13 residues. Germline loops: CDR1 MNHEY, CDR2 SVGAGI. CDR3 sequence (DNA): TGTGTCAGCAGGAGGGCAGGGAGGCTGGACTACACCTTC. This encodes CVSRRAGRLDYTF.

The J gene is TRBJ1-1, the V gene TRBV4-2; weak D call: TRBD1 (5 bases). V gave up 4 bases and J gave up 6 bases, with 15 bases separating them. Germline V gene lookup returns CDR1 LGHNA and CDR2 YNFKEQ. There are 14 residues in the CDR3. The CDR3 nucleotides are TGTGCCAGCAGCCGAGCAGGCAGGGAGTCTGAAGCTTTCTTT. It translates to CASSRAGRESEAFF.

This clonotype was counted many times. The rearrangement uses TRBV20-1 and TRBJ2-1; D is ambiguous. CDR3 length: 11 residues. CDR1 and CDR2 (germline): DFQATT, SNEGSKA (reference sequence). Trimming took 1 base from V and 7 from J, leaving 5 bases between them. CDR3 sequence: CSARVLNEQFF. In DNA, the CDR3 is TGCAGTGCTAGAGTGTTGAATGAGCAGTTCTTC.